Presented here are 14 T cell receptor beta chains from one specimen sequenced in a study of Ad26.COV2.S vaccination and SARS-CoV-2 variants. Generated by immunoSEQ multiplex PCR, the TCRdb table keeps only in-frame clones and is missing some. The sample includes about 680,000 clones, roughly nine tenths of them seen just once. Treatment here: 15 to 20 received Ad26.COV2.S at low or high dose, single or two shots; about 5 received placebo; per-sample allocation not given. Samples analyzed were those drawn on day 63 after the first vaccine or placebo injection. Sequenced material: peripheral blood, taken in a trial of Ad26.COV2.S vaccine versus placebo. Receptor source: a person aged 18 to 65 who received the Ad26.COV2.S COVID-19 vaccine or a placebo.

This clone has just a few counts. The same CDR3 can be traced to other DNA sequences in this sample. The rearrangement joins TRBV7-2 to TRBJ1-6; TRBD1 is a possible D gene (6 bases). The ends were cut back, 4 bases at V and 0 bases at J, with 10 bases in the middle. The CDR3 is 16 amino acids. Germline V gene sequence: CDR1 SGHTA, CDR2 FQGNSA. The CDR3 sequence: CASSSTGSSYNSPLHF. In DNA, the CDR3 is TGTGCCAGCAGCTCCACAGGGAGCTCCTATAATTCACCCCTCCACTTT.

In this sample, this clone turned up a few times. CDR3: CASSPRLQGRNEQYF. The CDR3 bases are TGTGCCAGCTCACCAAGGTTACAGGGGAGGAACGAGCAGTACTTC. This rearrangement joins TRBV18 to TRBJ2-7, with D possibly matching TRBD1 (7 bases). Germline V gives CDR1 KGHSH, CDR2 LQKENI. This CDR3 is 15 amino acids long. The V gene lost 2 bases and the J gene lost 5 bases, with 16 bases spanning the gap.

The chain recombines TRBV5-5 with TRBJ2-3; TRBD2 is a possible D gene (6 bases). Germline assignment: CDR1 SGHKS and CDR2 YYEKEE (reference sequence). The CDR3 loop spans 14 amino acids. V dropped 0 bases and J dropped 4 bases, with 9 bases sitting between them. The CDR3 region is CASSLEWDSDTQYF. The CDR3 region has the DNA TGTGCCAGCAGCTTGGAGTGGGACTCAGATACGCAGTATTTT.

The rearrangement links TRBV6-6 to TRBJ2-7; TRBD2 agrees at 7 bases. CDR3 length: 15 residues. Looked up from germline, CDR1 is MNHNY and CDR2 is SVGAGI (reference sequence). Losses at the gene ends were 6 bases for V and 3 bases for J; bases not matched to a gene: 11. CDR3 region: CASSFGGLAVYEQYF. Written as DNA, the CDR3 is TGTGCCAGCAGCTTCGGCGGGCTAGCGGTCTACGAGCAGTACTTC.

The V call is TRBV2, the J call TRBJ2-7; 11 bases are a match to TRBD1. The germline V gene encodes CDR1 SNHLY and CDR2 FYNNEI. CDR3 length: 14 residues. V was clipped by 8 bases and J by 6 bases; unmatched bases: 9. The CDR3, as DNA: TGTGCCAGCCTGCTATTGGACAGGGGGCGCGAGCAGTACTTC. Its translation: CASLLLDRGREQYF.

The chain employs TRBV3-1 (or the pseudogene TRBV3-2) and TRBJ1-2; D gene ambiguous. Germline CDR1 reads LGHDT; CDR2 reads YNNKEL (reference sequence). The CDR3 sequence is 14 residues long. Trimming removed 5 bases at V and 6 bases at J, with 16 bases between. The CDR3: CASSYVTSSDGYTF. As DNA, the CDR3 is TGTGCCAGCAGCTATGTGACATCCTCGGATGGCTACACCTTC.

This clone was recorded at least ten times. The CDR3 loop reads CASRRLAGGGELFF. The CDR3 DNA sequence: TGTGCCAGCAGACGACTAGCGGGAGGCGGGGAGCTGTTTTTT. This rearrangement joins TRBV27 to TRBJ2-2, with 13 nucleotides matching TRBD2. CDR1 and CDR2 (germline): MNHEY, SMNVEV (reference sequence). This CDR3 is built from 14 residues. V was clipped by 6 bases and J by 7 bases; unmatched bases: 2.

This clone appeared a few times. The sample has other DNA sequences that encode this CDR3 too. J is TRBJ1-2 and V is TRBV7-2; D ambiguous. Between the trimmed V and J ends, which lost 1 base and 6 bases, there was a span of 9 bases. CDR3 length equals 13 residues. Germline CDR1 and CDR2: SGHTA and FQGNSA. This CDR3 is CASSLVGGDGYTF. The DNA for the CDR3 is TGTGCCAGCAGCTTAGTTGGCGGTGATGGCTACACCTTC.

The gene calls are TRBV2 and TRBJ2-5; weak D call: TRBD2 (5 bases). There are 14 residues in the CDR3. Looked up from germline, CDR1 is SNHLY and CDR2 is FYNNEI. Trimming pared 5 bases from V and 5 bases from J, leaving 15 bases between. CDR3 sequence: CASSSLSSRETQYF. In nucleotides, the CDR3 is TGTGCCAGCAGTTCCCTTTCTAGCCGCGAGACCCAGTACTTC.

V is TRBV6-6 and J is TRBJ1-1; no clear D. The V end was cut by 8 bases, the J end by 0 bases, with 10 bases between. There are 13 residues in the CDR3. Germline assignment: CDR1 MNHNY and CDR2 SVGAGI (reference sequence). CDR3 in DNA: TGTGCCAGCGGGGTGGCTATGAACACTGAAGCTTTCTTT. This sequence encodes CASGVAMNTEAFF.

This clone was found once. This may stem from a read error, because a much larger clone lies one nucleotide away. J is TRBJ2-2 and V is TRBV9; D gene ambiguous. The V gene's germline CDR1 is SGDLS and CDR2 YYNGEE. V lost 4 bases, J lost 6 bases, and 7 bases lay in between. The CDR3 extends over 12 amino acids. CDR3 DNA sequence: TGTGCCAGCAGCTTAGGACCCGGGGAGCTGTTTTTT. Its translation is CASSLGPGELFF.

The chain recombines TRBV6-6 with TRBJ1-4, with 7 bases lining up with TRBD1. The CDR3 covers 15 residues. Germline trimming cut 2 bases from V and 5 bases from J; bases unmatched to any gene: 5. Germline V lookup: CDR1 MNHNY, CDR2 SVGAGI (reference sequence). In nucleotides, the CDR3 is TGTGCCAGCAGTTACGGGGGACAGCCCAATGAAAAACTGTTTTTT. Translating it yields CASSYGGQPNEKLFF.

This chain links TRBV5-1 with TRBJ2-5; D might be TRBD1 or TRBD2, each matching 5 bases. V lost 5 bases and J lost 4, with 12 bases in between. Per germline, CDR1 SGHRS and CDR2 YFSETQ. CDR3 size: 13 residues. CDR3 in amino acids: CASSGDRGETQYF. The CDR3 DNA reads as TGCGCCAGCAGTGGGGACCGGGGAGAGACCCAGTACTTC.

This clone was detected only once. The rearrangement joins TRBV6-5 to TRBJ1-5; 7 nucleotides line up with TRBD1. From germline, CDR1 is MNHEY and CDR2 SVGAGI. The V and J ends lost 2 bases and 3 bases, in that order; junction bases with no gene match: 4. This CDR3 region has 15 residues. CDR3 in DNA: TGTGCCAGCAGTTACACCACAGGGGCCAATCAGCCCCAGCATTTT. This translates into CASSYTTGANQPQHF.